Listed below are T cell receptor beta chains from one sample, sequenced in a study of T cells in Graves' hyperthyroidism and ophthalmopathy. TCRdb recomputed calls from the multiplex PCR reads with MiXCR, one row per CDR3 protein. The sample has around 530,000 distinct CDR3 sequences; roughly a sixth are singletons. Material for sequencing was blood. The receptors stem from a woman aged 18 to 35 with Graves' ophthalmopathy. CDR3s include the opening cysteine and the closing phenylalanine or tryptophan. The D gene is left open where the match is weak. Only some rows state a clone size, as once, few, many or a class for expanded clones.

D: -
size: once
J: TRBJ2-5
V: TRBV4-3
DNA: TGCGCCAGCAGCCAAGTGTCCAAACAAGAGACCCAGTACTTC
CDR3: CASSQVSKQETQYF

D: -
size: few
J: TRBJ1-2
V: TRBV5-8
DNA: TGTGCCAGCAGCGGACCGGGATACGGCTACACCTTC
CDR3: CASSGPGYGYTF

D: -
size: few
J: TRBJ2-5
V: TRBV4-3
DNA: TGCGCCAGCAGCCAAGGAGGGAGGGGGCTCCAAGAGACCCAGTACTTC
CDR3: CASSQGGRGLQETQYF

D: TRBD1
size: -
J: TRBJ2-7
V: TRBV7-2
DNA: TGTGCCAGCCGACAGAGACAGGGGGCGTACGAGCAGTACTTC
CDR3: CASRQRQGAYEQYF

D: -
size: -
J: TRBJ1-2
V: TRBV27
DNA: TGTGCCAGCAGTTCTCGGGGGGCGGGAGAGTATGGCTACACCTTC
CDR3: CASSSRGAGEYGYTF

D: -
size: few
J: TRBJ2-7
V: TRBV10-3
DNA: TGTGCCACCAAGTCAGGTTACGAGCAGTACTTC
CDR3: CATKSGYEQYF

D: TRBD1
size: -
J: TRBJ2-5
V: TRBV11-1
DNA: TGTGCCAGCAGCTTGACAGGGACGCCGTGGACCCAGTACTTC
CDR3: CASSLTGTPWTQYF

D: -
size: many
J: TRBJ2-7
V: TRBV20-1
DNA: TGCAGTGCCTCGGACAGTGAAACCTACGAGCAGTACTTC
CDR3: CSASDSETYEQYF

D: TRBD1
size: few
J: TRBJ1-5
V: TRBV6-2/TRBV6-3
DNA: TGTGCCAGCAGTGGCGCCGACAGGGAGGGCAATCAGCCCCAGCATTTT
CDR3: CASSGADREGNQPQHF

D: -
size: many
J: TRBJ1-1
V: TRBV30
DNA: TGTGCCTGGGGCAGGGGGAACACTGAAGCTTTCTTT
CDR3: CAWGRGNTEAFF

D: TRBD1
size: few
J: TRBJ1-3
V: TRBV3-1
DNA: TGTGCCAGCAGCGTCGTAGGACAGGGGATAAACACCATATATTTT
CDR3: CASSVVGQGINTIYF

D: -
size: many
J: TRBJ2-3
V: TRBV9
DNA: TGTGCCAGCAGCGTAGCTTACGTTTCCGATACGCAGTATTTT
CDR3: CASSVAYVSDTQYF

D: TRBD1
size: few
J: TRBJ2-5
V: TRBV10-3
DNA: TGTGCCATCAGTGGAGGCTCCCGGGACAGACAAGAGACCCAGTACTTC
CDR3: CAISGGSRDRQETQYF

D: -
size: -
J: TRBJ2-7
V: TRBV28
DNA: TGTGCCAGCAGTGAACAGGGTCTTCTCAACGAGCAGTACTTC
CDR3: CASSEQGLLNEQYF

D: -
size: -
J: TRBJ2-7
V: TRBV19
DNA: TGTGCCAGTAGTCCCAACTGGCGGTACGAGCAGTACTTC
CDR3: CASSPNWRYEQYF

D: TRBD2
size: many
J: TRBJ2-1
V: TRBV13
DNA: TGTGCCAGCAGCCCTACCGGGCTAGCGGTCTCCTACAATGAGCAGTTCTTC
CDR3: CASSPTGLAVSYNEQFF

D: TRBD1
size: many
J: TRBJ1-5
V: TRBV20-1
DNA: TGCAGTGCTCAAGGGACAGGGGGACAGCCCCAGCATTTT
CDR3: CSAQGTGGQPQHF

D: TRBD1
size: -
J: TRBJ1-5
V: TRBV20-1
DNA: TGCAGTGCTGATACAACAGGGGTTAGAAAACCCCAGCATTTT
CDR3: CSADTTGVRKPQHF

D: -
size: many
J: TRBJ2-3
V: TRBV7-9
DNA: TGTGCCAGCAGGGGGGGCGGCCTCAGCACAGATACGCAGTATTTT
CDR3: CASRGGGLSTDTQYF

D: -
size: -
J: TRBJ1-1
V: TRBV28
DNA: TGTGCCAGCAGTTTGGTCATGGGAGGTACGGCTGAAGCTTTCTTT
CDR3: CASSLVMGGTAEAFF